This T cell receptor (beta chain) derives from a study of T-cell reconstitution after alpha-beta-depleted transplantation in children. Many counts were recorded for this clonotype. Its antigen is unidentified. J lost 7 bases, V lost 5 bases, and 7 bases had no gene match. The CDR3 is made up of 14 amino acids. Study results and limitations: Several hundred expanded graft clones reportedly were the source of alpha-beta T cells about two months after transplant. Where some patients showed high TCRbeta diversity at day 60, it came from recipient T cells and thymic progenitors that had survived.

Preparation of the TCRbeta library involved a method that used unique molecular identifiers. TCRdb itself ran the PCR reads through MiXCR, one entry per CDR3 protein. The sample yields a few hundred thousand distinct CDR3 sequences, 11% seen once. This sequence originates from a male patient aged 2 to 9 who had a stem cell transplant for chronic granulomatous disease, so the T cells may come from the graft donor. The J gene is TRBJ2-3, the V gene TRBV12-3 or TRBV12-4; TRBD2 matches 9 bases. Sample: peripheral blood, taken 180 days after TCRalphabeta/CD19-depleted stem cell transplant. CDR3 nucleotides: TGTGCCAGCAGTCAGACTAGCGGAACTCATACGCAGTATTTT. It translates to CASSQTSGTHTQYF.